The 15 T cell receptor beta chains below come from one sample, sequenced in a study of memory CD4+ T cells and cytomegalovirus serostatus. Method: immunoSEQ multiplex PCR; TCRdb's copy keeps in-frame clones and lacks some. Of some 52,000 clones in the sample, around 80% are singletons; the top ten hold 1.1% to 1.5%. Single viable CD3+CD4+CD8-CD45RO+ cells were sorted as the memory CD4+ T cells. Sequencing was performed on memory CD4+ T cells from blood. The receptors stem from an adult in good health and CMV-seropositive.

CDR3 nucleotides: TGTGCCAGCAGCCCCTCGGGGACAGCTAGGTCAGATACGCAGTATTTT. It encodes CASSPSGTARSDTQYF. The chain links TRBV5-6 to TRBJ2-3; 7 bases are shared with TRBD1. Unmatched junction bases numbered 12, after V lost 4 bases and J lost 4 bases. The CDR3 contains 16 residues. Germline CDR1 is SGHDT and CDR2 is YYEEEE.

Worth noting for this clone: One end of the junction does not line up with germline, which may come from a read error. The chain links TRBV20-1 to TRBJ1-2, with TRBD1 as a possible D gene (5 bases). Germline lookup yields CDR1 DFQATT and CDR2 SNEGSKA (reference sequence). The CDR3 has 11 amino acids. CDR3 in DNA: TGCAGTGCTAGAAGGGACGGCCCCCCTCGCTTC. Translated, it gives CSARRDGPPRF.

V is TRBV6-5 and J is TRBJ2-7; the match to TRBD2 covers 14 bases. Germline CDR1 MNHEY, CDR2 SVGAGI. The trim removed 4 bases at V and 12 bases at J, leaving 8 bases unmatched. CDR3 length equals 14 residues. The CDR3 coding sequence is TGTGCCAGCAGTTCCAGACTAGCGGGGGGGGTTCTGTACTTC. This gives the protein CASSSRLAGGVLYF.

The chain carries TRBV7-3 and TRBJ2-1; D possibly corresponds to TRBD1 (6 bases). Germline values: CDR1 SGHTA, CDR2 FQGTGA. Trimming removed 4 bases from V and 8 bases from J, with 15 bases in between. The CDR3 extends over 14 amino acids. CDR3 nucleotide sequence: TGTGCCAGCAGCTCCTCAGGACAGTCTCATGAGCAGTTCTTC. Amino acids: CASSSSGQSHEQFF. Full variable domain (missing parts from reference TRBV7-3 and TRBJ2-1): GAGVSQTPSNKVTEKGKYVELRCDPISGHTALYWYRQSLGQGPEFLIYFQGTGAADDSGLPNDRFFAVRPEGSVSTLKIQRTERGDSAVYLCASSSSGQSHEQFFGPGTRLTVL.

A few counts support this clone. This rearrangement joins TRBV5-1 to TRBJ2-3, with 11 bases aligning to TRBD2. CDR3 length: 16 residues. Germline V gene lookup returns CDR1 SGHRS and CDR2 YFSETQ. The V segment lost 4 bases and the J segment 2 bases; nucleotides outside the gene matches: 6. The CDR3 region is CASSGLGLAATDTQYF. Written as DNA, the CDR3 is TGCGCCAGCAGCGGGTTGGGACTAGCGGCCACAGATACGCAGTATTTT.

This clone appeared a single time. The chain uses TRBV28 and TRBJ2-1; possibly TRBD2 for D (6 bases). Germline V gene sequence: CDR1 MDHEN, CDR2 SYDVKM. The CDR3 contains 14 residues. Trimming left V 10 bases short and J 2 bases short, with 15 bases between. This chain's CDR3 is CATRRGGAYNEQFF. The CDR3, as DNA: TGTGCCACCCGGCGGGGTGGGGCCTACAATGAGCAGTTCTTC.

The chain links TRBV18 to TRBJ1-2; 8 positions agree with TRBD1. The CDR3 is made up of 13 amino acids. Trimming cost V 6 bases and J 6 bases; bases outside gene matches: 6. Germline V lookup: CDR1 KGHSH, CDR2 LQKENI. In nucleotides, the CDR3 is TGTGCCAGCTCCCGAGACAGGGGTGATGGCTACACCTTC. This codes for CASSRDRGDGYTF.

The rearrangement links TRBV30 to TRBJ2-1; D ambiguous. V lost 0 bases and J lost 0, with 9 bases in between. Germline V gives CDR1 GTSNPN, CDR2 SVGIG (reference sequence). The CDR3 covers 15 residues. The CDR3 DNA sequence: TGTGCCTGGAGTGTAACCGGTAGCTCCTACAATGAGCAGTTCTTC. Encoded protein: CAWSVTGSSYNEQFF.

V and J are TRBV6-4 and TRBJ2-1, with TRBD2 matching over 10 bases. The CDR3 length is 17 residues. V shed 0 bases and J 0 bases; nucleotides not matched to a gene: 2. Germline values: CDR1 MRHNA, CDR2 SNTAGT. CDR3 amino acids: CASSDSASGSSYNEQFF. The CDR3, as DNA: TGTGCCAGCAGTGACTCGGCTAGCGGGAGCTCCTACAATGAGCAGTTCTTC.

This CDR3 is CASSSTPGGEETQYF. The CDR3 DNA reads TGCGCCAGCAGCTCCACCCCGGGGGGGGAAGAGACCCAGTACTTC. The chain couples TRBV5-1 to TRBJ2-5; TRBD2 matches 8 bases. Germline V gives CDR1 SGHRS, CDR2 YFSETQ. V lost 3 bases to trimming and J lost 3 bases; unmatched junction nucleotides: 7. The CDR3 runs to 15 residues. Drawing the rest from reference TRBV5-1 and TRBJ2-5, the complete variable domain is KAGVTQTPRYLIKTRGQQVTLSCSPISGHRSVSWYQQTPGQGLQFLFEYFSETQRNKGNFPGRFSGRQFSNSRSEMNVSTLELGDSALYLCASSSTPGGEETQYFGPGTRLLVL.

This clone was seen once. The chain recombines TRBV11-2 with TRBJ2-2, with unresolved D. The CDR3 is made up of 14 amino acids. The germline CDR1 and CDR2 sequences are SGHAT and FQNNGV. V was trimmed by 5 bases and J by 1 base, leaving 8 bases between them. The CDR3 region has the DNA TGTGCCAGCAGCCAGTTGGGGAACACCGGGGAGCTGTTTTTT. This encodes CASSQLGNTGELFF.

The chain has TRBV4-2 and TRBJ1-2; TRBD1 might be the D (6 bases). The CDR3 is 14 residues long. CDR1 and CDR2 (germline): LGHNA, YNFKEQ. V was clipped by 5 bases and J by 4 bases, with 14 bases between them. CDR3 residues: CASSFKGGTYGYTF. The CDR3 nucleotides are TGTGCCAGCAGCTTTAAGGGGGGCACCTATGGCTACACCTTC.

This clone was detected only a few times. This chain's CDR3 is CASSVGTGANYGYTF. CDR3 nucleotide sequence: TGTGCCAGCAGCGTAGGGACAGGGGCGAACTATGGCTACACCTTC. The rearrangement joins TRBV9 to TRBJ1-2; TRBD1 matches at 9 bases. The CDR3 covers 15 residues. V shed 0 bases and J 2 bases; nucleotides not matched to a gene: 2. From germline, CDR1 is SGDLS and CDR2 YYNGEE.

The CDR3 here is CASSSGLNTEAFF. In DNA, the CDR3 is TGCGCCAGCAGCTCCGGGCTGAACACTGAAGCTTTCTTT. The chain uses TRBV5-1 and TRBJ1-1; D not certain. This CDR3 is 13 amino acids long. Trimming removed 3 bases from V and 0 bases from J, with 6 bases in between. The germline gives CDR1 SGHRS, CDR2 YFSETQ.

The V gene is TRBV6-5, the J gene TRBJ1-2, with no clear D. This CDR3 has 13 amino acids. Trimming pared 5 bases from V and 2 bases from J, leaving 9 bases between. Germline loops: CDR1 MNHEY, CDR2 SVGAGI. CDR3 nucleotides: TGTGCCAGCAGTCCGGGAATCAACTATGGCTACACCTTC. This gives the protein CASSPGINYGYTF.